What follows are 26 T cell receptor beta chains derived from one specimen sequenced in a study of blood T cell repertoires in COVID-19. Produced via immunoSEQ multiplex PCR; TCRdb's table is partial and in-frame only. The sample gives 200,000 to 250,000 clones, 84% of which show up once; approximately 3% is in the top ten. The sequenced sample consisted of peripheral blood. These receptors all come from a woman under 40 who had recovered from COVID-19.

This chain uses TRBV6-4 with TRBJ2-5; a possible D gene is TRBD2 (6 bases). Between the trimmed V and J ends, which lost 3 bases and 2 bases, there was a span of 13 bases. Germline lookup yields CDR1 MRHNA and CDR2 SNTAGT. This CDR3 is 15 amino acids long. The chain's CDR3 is CASSEVNGGQETQYF. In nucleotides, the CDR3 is TGTGCCAGCAGTGAGGTGAACGGGGGACAAGAGACCCAGTACTTC.

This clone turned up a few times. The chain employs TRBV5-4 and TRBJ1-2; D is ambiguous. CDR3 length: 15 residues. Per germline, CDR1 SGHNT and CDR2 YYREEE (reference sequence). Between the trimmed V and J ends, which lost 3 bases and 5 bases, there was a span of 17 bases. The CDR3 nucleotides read TGTGCCAGCAGCTCGACGGTCCGGAGCGATTATGGCTACACCTTC. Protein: CASSSTVRSDYGYTF.

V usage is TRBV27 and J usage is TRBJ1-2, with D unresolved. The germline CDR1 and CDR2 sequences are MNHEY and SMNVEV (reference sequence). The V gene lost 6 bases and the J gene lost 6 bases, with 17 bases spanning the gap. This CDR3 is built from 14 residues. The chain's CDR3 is CASSLRPLGHGYTF. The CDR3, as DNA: TGTGCCAGCAGCCTCCGGCCCCTGGGCCATGGCTACACCTTC.

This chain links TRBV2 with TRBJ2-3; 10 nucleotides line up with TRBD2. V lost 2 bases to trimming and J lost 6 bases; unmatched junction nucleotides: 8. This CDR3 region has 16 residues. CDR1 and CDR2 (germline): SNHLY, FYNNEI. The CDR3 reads CASSEQAGGPWDTQYF. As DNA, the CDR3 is TGTGCCAGCAGTGAACAAGCGGGAGGGCCCTGGGATACGCAGTATTTT.

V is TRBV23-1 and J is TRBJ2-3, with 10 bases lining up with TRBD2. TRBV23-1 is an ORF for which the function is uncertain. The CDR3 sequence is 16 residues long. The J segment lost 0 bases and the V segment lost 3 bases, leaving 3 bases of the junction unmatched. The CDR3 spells CASSHLLAGSTDTQYF. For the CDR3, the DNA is TGCGCCAGCAGTCACTTACTAGCGGGAAGCACAGATACGCAGTATTTT.

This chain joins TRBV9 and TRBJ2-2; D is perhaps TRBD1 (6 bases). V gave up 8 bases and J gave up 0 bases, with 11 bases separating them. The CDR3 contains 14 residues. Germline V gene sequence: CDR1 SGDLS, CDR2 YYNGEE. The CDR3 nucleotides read TGTGCCAGTTCAGGGGCCTCGAACACCGGGGAGCTGTTTTTT. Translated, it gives CASSGASNTGELFF.

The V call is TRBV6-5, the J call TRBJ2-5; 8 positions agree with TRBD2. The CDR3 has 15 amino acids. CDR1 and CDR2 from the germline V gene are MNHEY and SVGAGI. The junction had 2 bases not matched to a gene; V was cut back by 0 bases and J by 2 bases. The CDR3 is CASSYSGLGQETQYF. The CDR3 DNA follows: TGTGCCAGCAGTTACTCGGGACTAGGGCAAGAGACCCAGTACTTC.

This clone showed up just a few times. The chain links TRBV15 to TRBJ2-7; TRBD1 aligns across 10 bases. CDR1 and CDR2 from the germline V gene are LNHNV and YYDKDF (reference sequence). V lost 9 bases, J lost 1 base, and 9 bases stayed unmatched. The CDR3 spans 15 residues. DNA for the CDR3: TGTGCCACAGGGACAGGGGATTTATCTTCCTACGAGCAGTACTTC. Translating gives CATGTGDLSSYEQYF.

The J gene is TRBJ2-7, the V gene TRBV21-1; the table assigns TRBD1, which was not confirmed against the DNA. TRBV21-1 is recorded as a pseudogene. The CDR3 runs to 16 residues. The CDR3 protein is CASSSPWGQGDLVQYF. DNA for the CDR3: TGTGCCAGCAGCAGCCCATGGGGGCAGGGGGATTTGGTGCAGTACTTC.

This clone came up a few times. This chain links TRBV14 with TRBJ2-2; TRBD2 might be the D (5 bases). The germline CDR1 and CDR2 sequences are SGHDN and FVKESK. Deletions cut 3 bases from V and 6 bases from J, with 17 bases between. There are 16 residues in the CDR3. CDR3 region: CASSHPRTGWAGELFF. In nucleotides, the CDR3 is TGTGCCAGCAGCCACCCCCGGACGGGATGGGCCGGGGAGCTGTTTTTT.

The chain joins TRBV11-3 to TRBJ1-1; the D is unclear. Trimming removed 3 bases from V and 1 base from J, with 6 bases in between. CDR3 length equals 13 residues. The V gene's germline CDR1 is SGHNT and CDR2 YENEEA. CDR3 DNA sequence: TGTGCCAGCAGCTTTTCATCGAACACTGAAGCTTTCTTT. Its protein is CASSFSSNTEAFF.

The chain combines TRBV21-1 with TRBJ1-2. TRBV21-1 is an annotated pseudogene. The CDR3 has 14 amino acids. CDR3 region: CASSKVRSLYGYTF. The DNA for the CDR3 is TGTGCCAGCAGCAAAGTACGGTCCCTATATGGCTACACCTTC.

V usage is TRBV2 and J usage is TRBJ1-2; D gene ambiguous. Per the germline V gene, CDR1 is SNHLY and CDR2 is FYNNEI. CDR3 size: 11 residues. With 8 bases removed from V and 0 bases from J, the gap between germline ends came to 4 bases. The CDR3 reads CASGSNYGYTF. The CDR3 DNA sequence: TGTGCCAGCGGCTCTAACTATGGCTACACCTTC.

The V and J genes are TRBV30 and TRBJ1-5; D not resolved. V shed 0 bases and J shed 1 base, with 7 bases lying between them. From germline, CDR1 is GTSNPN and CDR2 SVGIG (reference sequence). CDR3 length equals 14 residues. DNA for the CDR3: TGTGCCTGGAGTGTACAGAGCAGCAATCAGCCCCAGCATTTT. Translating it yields CAWSVQSSNQPQHF.

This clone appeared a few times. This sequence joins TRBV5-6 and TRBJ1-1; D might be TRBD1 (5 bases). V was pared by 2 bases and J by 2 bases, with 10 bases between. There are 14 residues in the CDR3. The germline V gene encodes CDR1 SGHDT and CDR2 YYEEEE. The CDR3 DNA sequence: TGTGCCAGCAGCTTCGGGGGTTTTAACACTGAAGCTTTCTTT. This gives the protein CASSFGGFNTEAFF.

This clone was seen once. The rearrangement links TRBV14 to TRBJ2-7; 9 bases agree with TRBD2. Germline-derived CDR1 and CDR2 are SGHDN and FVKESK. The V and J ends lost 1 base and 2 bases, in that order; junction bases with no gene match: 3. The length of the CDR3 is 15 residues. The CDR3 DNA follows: TGTGCCAGCAGCCAAGGACTAGCGGATACCTACGAGCAGTACTTC. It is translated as CASSQGLADTYEQYF.

This CDR3 is CASSPGGAPDTQYF. CDR3 bases: TGTGCCAGCAGCCCCGGGGGGGCCCCAGATACGCAGTATTTT. The genes are TRBV5-4 and TRBJ2-3; 8 nucleotides match TRBD2. This CDR3 is 14 amino acids long. The ends lost 4 bases at V and 4 bases at J; junction bases unmatched: 5. The germline V gene encodes CDR1 SGHNT and CDR2 YYREEE (reference sequence). The whole variable domain, filled in from reference TRBV5-4 and TRBJ2-3, reads ETGVTQSPTHLIKTRGQQVTLRCSSQSGHNTVSWYQQALGQGPQFIFQYYREEENGRGNFPPRFSGLQFPNYSSELNVNALELDDSALYLCASSPGGAPDTQYFGPGTRLTVL.

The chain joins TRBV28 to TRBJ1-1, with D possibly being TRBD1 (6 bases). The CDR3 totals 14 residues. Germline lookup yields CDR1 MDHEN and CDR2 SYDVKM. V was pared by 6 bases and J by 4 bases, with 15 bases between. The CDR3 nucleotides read TGTGCCAGCAGAACCGGAGGGGGGGGCACTGAAGCTTTCTTT. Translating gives CASRTGGGGTEAFF. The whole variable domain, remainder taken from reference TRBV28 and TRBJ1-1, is DVKVTQSSRYLVKRTGEKVFLECVQDMDHENMFWYRQDPGLGLRLIYFSYDVKMKEKGDIPEGYSVSREKKERFSLILESASTNQTSMYLCASRTGGGGTEAFFGQGTRLTVV.

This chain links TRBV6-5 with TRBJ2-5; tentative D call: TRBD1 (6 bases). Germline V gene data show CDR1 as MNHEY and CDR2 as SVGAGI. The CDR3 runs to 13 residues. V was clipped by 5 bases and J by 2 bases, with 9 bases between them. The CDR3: CASSRTAQETQYF. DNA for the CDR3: TGTGCCAGCAGTAGGACAGCTCAAGAGACCCAGTACTTC.

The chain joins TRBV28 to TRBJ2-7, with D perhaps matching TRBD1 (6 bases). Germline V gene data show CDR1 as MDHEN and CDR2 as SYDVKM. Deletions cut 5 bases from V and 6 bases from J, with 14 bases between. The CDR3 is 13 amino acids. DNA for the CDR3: TGTGCCAGCAGTCAGGGGATGGCTGTCGAGCAGTACTTC. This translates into CASSQGMAVEQYF.

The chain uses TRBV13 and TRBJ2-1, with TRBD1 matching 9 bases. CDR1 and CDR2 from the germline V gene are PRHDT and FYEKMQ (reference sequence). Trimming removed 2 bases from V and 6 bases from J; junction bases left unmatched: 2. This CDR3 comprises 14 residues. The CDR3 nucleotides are TGTGCCAGCAGCTTAACGACAGGGGGCAATGAGCAGTTCTTC. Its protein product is CASSLTTGGNEQFF.

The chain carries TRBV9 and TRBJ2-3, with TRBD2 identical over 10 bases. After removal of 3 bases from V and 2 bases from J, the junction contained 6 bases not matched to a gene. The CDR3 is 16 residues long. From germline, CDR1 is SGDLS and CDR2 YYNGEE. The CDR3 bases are TGTGCCAGCAGCGGAGATAGCGGGAGGTCCACAGATACGCAGTATTTT. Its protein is CASSGDSGRSTDTQYF.

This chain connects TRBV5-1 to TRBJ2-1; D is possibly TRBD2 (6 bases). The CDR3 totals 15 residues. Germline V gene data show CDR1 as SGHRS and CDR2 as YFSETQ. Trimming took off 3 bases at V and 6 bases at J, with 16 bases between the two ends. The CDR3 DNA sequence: TGCGCCAGCAGCTCTGACTCGGCGGGGCTCAATGAGCAGTTCTTC. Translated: CASSSDSAGLNEQFF.

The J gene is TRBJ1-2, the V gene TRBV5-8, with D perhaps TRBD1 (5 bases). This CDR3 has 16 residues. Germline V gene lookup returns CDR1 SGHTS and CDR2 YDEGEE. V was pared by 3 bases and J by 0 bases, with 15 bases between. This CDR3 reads CASSSVTVATNYGYTF. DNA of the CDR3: TGTGCCAGCAGCTCAGTGACAGTTGCCACTAACTATGGCTACACCTTC.

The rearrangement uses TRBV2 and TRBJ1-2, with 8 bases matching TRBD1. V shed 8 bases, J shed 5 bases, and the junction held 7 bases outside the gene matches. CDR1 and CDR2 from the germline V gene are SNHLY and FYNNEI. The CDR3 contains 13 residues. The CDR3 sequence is CASPRTGQYGYTF. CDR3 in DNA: TGTGCCAGCCCGAGGACAGGGCAGTATGGCTACACCTTC.

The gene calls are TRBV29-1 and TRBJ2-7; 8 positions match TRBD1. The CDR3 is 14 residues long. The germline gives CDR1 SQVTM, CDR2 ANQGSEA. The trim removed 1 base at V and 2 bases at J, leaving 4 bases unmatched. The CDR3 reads CSVEGIRGPYEQYF. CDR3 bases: TGCAGCGTTGAAGGTATCAGGGGGCCCTACGAGCAGTACTTC.